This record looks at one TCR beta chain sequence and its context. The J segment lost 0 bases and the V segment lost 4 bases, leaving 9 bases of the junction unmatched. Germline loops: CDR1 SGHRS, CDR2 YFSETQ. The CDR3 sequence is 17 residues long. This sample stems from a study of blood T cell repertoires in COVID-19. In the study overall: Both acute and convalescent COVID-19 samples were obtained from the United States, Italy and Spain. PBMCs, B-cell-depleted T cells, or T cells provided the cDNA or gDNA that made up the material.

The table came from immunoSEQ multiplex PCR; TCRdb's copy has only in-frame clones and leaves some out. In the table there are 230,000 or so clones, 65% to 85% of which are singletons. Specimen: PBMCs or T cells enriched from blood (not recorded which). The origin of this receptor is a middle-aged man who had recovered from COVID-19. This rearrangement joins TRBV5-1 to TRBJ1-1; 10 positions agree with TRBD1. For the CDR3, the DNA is TGCGCCAGCAGCCTTGGGACAGGGGTCGCTTTGAACACTGAAGCTTTCTTT. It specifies CASSLGTGVALNTEAFF.